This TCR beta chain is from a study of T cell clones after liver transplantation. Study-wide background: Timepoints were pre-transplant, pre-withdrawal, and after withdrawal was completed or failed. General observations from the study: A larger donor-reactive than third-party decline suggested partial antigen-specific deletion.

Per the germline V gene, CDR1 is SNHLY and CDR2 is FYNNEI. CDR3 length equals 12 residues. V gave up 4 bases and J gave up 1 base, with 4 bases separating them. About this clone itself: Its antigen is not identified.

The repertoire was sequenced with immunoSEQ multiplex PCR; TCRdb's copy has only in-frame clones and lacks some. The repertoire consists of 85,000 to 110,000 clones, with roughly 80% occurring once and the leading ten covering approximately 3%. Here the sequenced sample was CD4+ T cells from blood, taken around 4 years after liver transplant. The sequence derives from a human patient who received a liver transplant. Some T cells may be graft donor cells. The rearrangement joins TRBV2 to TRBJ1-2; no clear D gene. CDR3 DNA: TGTGCCAGCAGTGGGGGTAACTATGGCTACACCTTC. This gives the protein CASSGGNYGYTF.